This T cell receptor beta chain emerged from a study of control samples from healthy donors and cancer patients. V was clipped by 1 base and J by 0 bases, with 7 bases between them. Germline CDR1 reads LGHDT; CDR2 reads YNNKEL (reference sequence). CDR3 length: 15 residues. Libraries were prepared by immunoSEQ multiplex PCR; TCRdb keeps only in-frame clonotypes and omits some of them. The table records 100,000 to 150,000 clones, about 90% of them present only once. The clonotype originates from a woman aged 45-65 years in good health. V and J are TRBV3-1 (or the pseudogene TRBV3-2) and TRBJ1-3; D unclear. The sample comprised blood. The CDR3 region has the DNA TGTGCCAGCAGCCAAGTTAAGAGCTCTGGAAACACCATATATTTT. Translating gives CASSQVKSSGNTIYF.